This T cell receptor beta chain was identified in a study of blood T cell repertoires in COVID-19. This study enrolled people aged about 18 to 100 from roughly 22 US geographic areas. Per the authors' pipeline: Reference gene primers were amplified, and this amplification served to estimate nucleated cell counts. Only in-frame clones appear in the TCRdb table, and some are missing; sequencing was by immunoSEQ multiplex PCR. The DNA was the basis for D and trimming; V, J and clone size are from that table. The sample contains some 200,000 clones, roughly 87% of which appear only once. Per the germline V gene, CDR1 is SGHTA and CDR2 is FQGTGA. The V gene end was trimmed by 4 bases and the J gene end by 0 bases; junction bases not matched to a gene: 2. The CDR3 is 14 residues long.

The chain employs TRBV7-3 and TRBJ1-1, with 7 bases lining up with TRBD1. This receptor was obtained from a woman aged 25 to 39 who had recovered from COVID-19. Sequences were obtained from PBMCs or T cells enriched from blood (not recorded which). CDR3 sequence reads: CASSSGTVNTEAFF. CDR3 DNA sequence: TGTGCCAGCAGCTCCGGGACAGTGAACACTGAAGCTTTCTTT.